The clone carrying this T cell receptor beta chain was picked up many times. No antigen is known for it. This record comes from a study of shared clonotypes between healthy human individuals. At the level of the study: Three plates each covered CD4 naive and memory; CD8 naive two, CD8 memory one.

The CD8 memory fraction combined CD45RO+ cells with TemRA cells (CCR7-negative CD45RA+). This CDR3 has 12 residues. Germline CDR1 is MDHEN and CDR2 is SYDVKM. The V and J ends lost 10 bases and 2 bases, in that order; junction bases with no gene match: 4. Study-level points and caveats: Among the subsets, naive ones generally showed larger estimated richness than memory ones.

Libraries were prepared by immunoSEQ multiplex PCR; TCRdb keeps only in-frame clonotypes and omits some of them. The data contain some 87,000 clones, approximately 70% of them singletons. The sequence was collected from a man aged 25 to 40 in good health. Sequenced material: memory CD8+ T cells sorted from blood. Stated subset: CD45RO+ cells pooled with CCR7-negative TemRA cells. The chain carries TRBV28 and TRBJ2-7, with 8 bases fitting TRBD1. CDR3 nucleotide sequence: TGTGCCACCAGGGGGCTGGCCTACGAGCAGTACTTC. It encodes CATRGLAYEQYF.